The rows below give T cell receptor beta chains drawn from one sample of a study of PD-1 blockade in classical Hodgkin lymphoma. Sequencing used immunoSEQ multiplex PCR; TCRdb keeps in-frame clones, though not all of them. Of under 45,000 clones in the sample, 66% are singletons; the top ten hold 2.5% to 3.5%. The specimen comprised peripheral blood mononuclear cells (PBMCs), sampled before the fourth cycle of nivolumab. These receptors were taken from a human donor with classical Hodgkin lymphoma. CDR3s include the opening cysteine and the closing phenylalanine or tryptophan. The D gene is left open where the match is weak. For some rows the clone size is stated as once, few or many, or as a class when expanded; others skip it.

>TRBJ2-3|-|TRBD2|TRBV4-2
TGTGCCAGCAGCCCCCGCCTAGCGGGAGACACAGATACGCAGTATTTT
CASSPRLAGDTDTQYF
>TRBJ2-7|-|-|TRBV7-5
TGTGCCAGCAGCCGCGACTACGAGCAGTACTTC
CASSRDYEQYF
>TRBJ1-1|-|TRBD1|TRBV4-1
TGCGCCAGCAGCCATGCTGGACAGGGGAACACTGAAGCTTTCTTT
CASSHAGQGNTEAFF
>TRBJ2-5|-|TRBD2|TRBV4-3
TGCGCCAGCAGCCGGGGTCCCGGGACTAGCGGGGGGGCGTCAGAGACCCAGTACTTC
CASSRGPGTSGGASETQYF
>TRBJ1-1|-|TRBD1|TRBV27
TGTGCCAGCAGTTTATATCCCCCCCAACAGGGGCGTACTGAAGCTTTCTTT
CASSLYPPQQGRTEAFF
>TRBJ2-3|-|TRBD1|TRBV9
TGTGCCAGCAGCCGACCGGGACAGGGGGTCGATACGCAGTATTTT
CASSRPGQGVDTQYF
>TRBJ1-4|-|-|TRBV4-2
TGTGCCAGCAGCCAAGTGGGCGCAGGAGACGAAAAACTGTTTTTT
CASSQVGAGDEKLFF
>TRBJ2-3|-|TRBD2|TRBV10-3
TGTGCCAGTTCCCGGACTAGCGGGAGTGTAGATACGCAGTATTTT
CASSRTSGSVDTQYF
>TRBJ1-5|-|-|TRBV30
TGTGCCTGGAGTCCGAGCGACACCAATCAGCCCCAGCATTTT
CAWSPSDTNQPQHF
>TRBJ1-6|few|-|TRBV6-1
TGTGCCAGCAGTGAGCGGGACACCACGGAGGTTTCACCCCTCCACTTT
CASSERDTTEVSPLHF
>TRBJ2-3|-|TRBD2|TRBV5-1
TGCGCCAGCAGCCCCGAGGTAGCGGGAGCAGATACGCAGTATTTT
CASSPEVAGADTQYF
>TRBJ2-1|-|-|TRBV4-1
TGCGCCAGCAGCCCAACCGGGGTCAATGAGCAGTTCTTC
CASSPTGVNEQFF
>TRBJ2-3|-|-|TRBV2
TGTGCCAGCAGTCGACAGGTTCCTAGCACAGATACGCAGTATTTT
CASSRQVPSTDTQYF
>TRBJ2-1|-|-|TRBV27
TGTGCCAGCAGTTTCCGCACCCACTTGACAGGATTGGCCTACAATGAGCAGTTCTTC
CASSFRTHLTGLAYNEQFF
>TRBJ2-1|-|-|TRBV20-1
TGCAGTGCTGCCCCAGGAAATGAGCAGTTCTTC
CSAAPGNEQFF
>TRBJ2-3|-|TRBD1|TRBV11-2
TGTGCCAGCAGCTTCGAGGGGGCTAGCACAGATACGCAGTATTTT
CASSFEGASTDTQYF
>TRBJ1-5|-|-|TRBV28
TGTGCCAGCAGTCGAGGACAGACCTCTTTTCTGCATTTT
CASSRGQTSFLHF
>TRBJ1-2|-|-|TRBV5-1
TGCGCCAGCAGCTTGGGTCCAGGGCCTAACTATGGCTACACCTTC
CASSLGPGPNYGYTF
>TRBJ2-7|-|-|TRBV18
TGTGCTAGCTCATCTCCCCAGTCCGAGCAGTACTTC
CASSSPQSEQYF
>TRBJ2-5|-|-|TRBV30
TGTGCCTGGAGTGTCTGGCAGGGGTCCTTTCAAGAGACCCAGTACTTC
CAWSVWQGSFQETQYF
>TRBJ2-7|-|-|TRBV7-2
TGTGCCAGCAGCTTACCAGGGCTGAGCTCCTACGAGCAGTACTTC
CASSLPGLSSYEQYF
>TRBJ1-5|-|-|TRBV19
TGTGCCAGCCAGCGGGGCGGGGGTCAGCCCCAGCATTTT
CASQRGGGQPQHF
>TRBJ2-7|-|-|TRBV5-6
TGTGCCAGCAGCTTGGTGGGAGGATCCCTCTACGAGCAGTACTTC
CASSLVGGSLYEQYF
>TRBJ2-7|-|-|TRBV6-5
TGTGCCAGCAGTAAGCCGGGGGCCTACGAGCAGTACTTC
CASSKPGAYEQYF
>TRBJ1-6|medium-sized|-|TRBV11-2
TGTGCCAGCAGCTTAAAAGGGTCACCCCTCCACTTT
CASSLKGSPLHF
>TRBJ2-3|-|-|TRBV5-1
TGCGCCAGCAGCTTGGGTCGCGGCAGCACAGATACGCAGTATTTT
CASSLGRGSTDTQYF
>TRBJ1-1|few|-|TRBV10-3
TGTGCCATCATGTCCCGTGAAGCTTTCTTT
CAIMSREAFF
>TRBJ2-1|-|TRBD2|TRBV6-5
TGTGCCAGCAGTTACGCCGCGGGAGGATACAATGAGCAGTTCTTC
CASSYAAGGYNEQFF
>TRBJ1-5|-|-|TRBV19
TGTGCCAGTAGTATAGAAGGGTGGAATCAGCCCCAGCATTTT
CASSIEGWNQPQHF
>TRBJ1-1|-|-|TRBV6-6
TGTGCCAGCAGTTCCTCCCCTGAAGCTTTCTTT
CASSSSPEAFF
>TRBJ1-5|-|TRBD1|TRBV10-3
TGTGCCATCAGCCCGACAGGGGGAGGCAATCAGCCCCAGCATTTT
CAISPTGGGNQPQHF
>TRBJ2-5|-|TRBD2|TRBV27
TGTGCCAGCAGTCCCCGGAGCGGGGGCCTTTGGGAGACCCAGTACTTC
CASSPRSGGLWETQYF
>TRBJ2-3|-|-|TRBV10-3
TGTGCCACCGGTTGGGGAGAGGGAGATACGCAGTATTTT
CATGWGEGDTQYF
>TRBJ2-5|-|TRBD2|TRBV19
TGTGCCAGTAGTAAGAGCGGGGTCCGAGAGACCCAGTACTTC
CASSKSGVRETQYF
>TRBJ2-7|-|-|TRBV18
TGTGCCAGCTCCCCGGCGGGGCAGGCCTACGAGCAGTACTTC
CASSPAGQAYEQYF
>TRBJ2-4|-|-|TRBV19
TGTGCCAGTAGTATAGAACTTGGCAGGGCACACATTCAGTACTTC
CASSIELGRAHIQYF
>TRBJ2-7|once|TRBD1|TRBV6-5
TGTGCCAGCAGTTACTCCGACAGGGGAAGGGCCTACGAGCAGTACTTC
CASSYSDRGRAYEQYF
>TRBJ2-5|-|TRBD1|TRBV9
TGTGCCAGCAGCGTCGGACAGGGGGAAGAGACCCAGTACTTC
CASSVGQGEETQYF
>TRBJ2-3|-|-|TRBV10-2
TGCGCCAGCAGAAGATCGAATGTGGGGGCGTGGGATACGCAGTATTTT
CASRRSNVGAWDTQYF
>TRBJ1-2|few|-|TRBV7-6
TGTGCCAGCAGCTTAGGCCGGGGGGGCGGTAACTATGGCTACACCTTC
CASSLGRGGGNYGYTF
>TRBJ1-5|-|-|TRBV19
TGTGCCAGTAGTATCTTCCAGGTTCGAGGGTCGGGGAGCAATCAGCCCCAGCATTTT
CASSIFQVRGSGSNQPQHF
>TRBJ2-7|few|TRBD2|TRBV6-1
TGTGCCAGCAGTACGGCTAGCGGGGCCTACGAGCAGTACTTC
CASSTASGAYEQYF
>TRBJ2-5|-|-|TRBV5-6
TGTGCCAGCAGCTTACAAGGGGCCGGTGAGACCCAGTACTTC
CASSLQGAGETQYF
>TRBJ2-2|-|-|TRBV5-1
TGCGCCAGCAGCTTGGACGCGGGCACCGGGGAGCTGTTTTTT
CASSLDAGTGELFF
>TRBJ1-4|-|TRBD1|TRBV4-1
TGCGCCAGCAGCCAAGGGACAGGCCCTGCAACTAATGAAAAACTGTTTTTT
CASSQGTGPATNEKLFF
>TRBJ2-7|-|TRBD1|TRBV5-1
TGCGCCAGCAGCCCGGGACAGTACGGCTACGAGCAGTACTTC
CASSPGQYGYEQYF
>TRBJ1-2|once|-|TRBV6-1
TGTGCCAGCACGCAGGACAACTATGGCTACACCTTC
CASTQDNYGYTF
>TRBJ1-2|few|-|TRBV7-8
TGTGCCAGCAGCTATATCGCAGGGCGACATGGCTACACCTTC
CASSYIAGRHGYTF
>TRBJ2-7|-|TRBD1|TRBV6-5
TGTGCCAGCAGTTATGGGGACAGTACCTACGAGCAGTACTTC
CASSYGDSTYEQYF
>TRBJ2-7|-|-|TRBV9
TGTGCCAGCAGCCCCAGACTCACCGGGGGCTACGAGCAGTACTTC
CASSPRLTGGYEQYF
>TRBJ2-7|-|-|TRBV7-2
TGTGCCAGCAGCCGTACACTAACTTACGAGCAGTACTTC
CASSRTLTYEQYF
>TRBJ1-1|-|-|TRBV29-1
TGCAGCGTCGTCTACACTGAAGCTTTCTTT
CSVVYTEAFF
>TRBJ1-5|few|-|TRBV28
TGTGCCAGCAGTTGGGACCTAGCGCAGCCCCAGCATTTT
CASSWDLAQPQHF
>TRBJ1-4|-|-|TRBV6-4
TGTGCCACACCCTTCGAAAAACTGTTTTTT
CATPFEKLFF
>TRBJ1-4|many|TRBD1|TRBV28
TGTGCCAGCAGTAGTGAGACAGGGGGCGGTGAAAAACTGTTTTTT
CASSSETGGGEKLFF
>TRBJ2-1|few|-|TRBV6-6
TGTGCCAGCAGTTCCCCCAGTAAGTTCAATGAGCAGTTCTTC
CASSSPSKFNEQFF
>TRBJ2-7|few|TRBD1|TRBV18
TGTGCCAGCTCAGGGGACAGGGGTCCCTACGAGCAGTACTTC
CASSGDRGPYEQYF
>TRBJ1-2|-|-|TRBV6-1
TGTGCCAGCAGTGAAAATGGGGTCAGCTATGGCTACACCTTC
CASSENGVSYGYTF
>TRBJ2-2|-|TRBD2|TRBV7-3
TGTGCCAGCAGTACGGGAGGGGGCACCGGGGAGCTGTTTTTT
CASSTGGGTGELFF
>TRBJ2-1|-|-|TRBV19
TGTGCCAGTAGTATCCACAGCTCCTACAATGAGCAGTTCTTC
CASSIHSSYNEQFF